The clone carrying this TCR beta chain came up many times. Antigen unknown. The V and J ends lost 8 bases and 2 bases respectively, with 13 bases between them. CDR3 length: 15 amino acids. Germline V gives CDR1 MNHEY, CDR2 SMNVEV (reference sequence). The library targeted TCRbeta and was prepared with unique molecular identifiers. TCRdb ran MiXCR on the PCR reads and lists one entry per CDR3 protein. The table includes fewer than 750,000 distinct CDR3 sequences, roughly 23% detected once. This entry is derived from a study of T-cell reconstitution after alpha-beta-depleted transplantation in children. General study points: About two months after transplant, alpha-beta T cells reportedly came from several hundred expanded graft clones. Newly generated T cells supplied most T-cell counts and diversity one year post-transplant. Some patients' high day-60 TCRbeta diversity was attributed to recipient cells surviving conditioning.

This sequence originates from a boy in the first two years of life who had a stem cell transplant for acute myeloid leukemia, so the T cells may come from the graft donor. This chain joins TRBV27 and TRBJ2-6; D unclear. Sequences were derived from PBMCs, mostly from graft donor cells, sampled 360 days after TCRalphabeta/CD19-depleted stem cell transplant. The CDR3 reads CASPHGRAGANVLTF. In nucleotides, the CDR3 is TGTGCCAGCCCCCACGGACGGGCTGGGGCCAACGTCCTGACTTTC.